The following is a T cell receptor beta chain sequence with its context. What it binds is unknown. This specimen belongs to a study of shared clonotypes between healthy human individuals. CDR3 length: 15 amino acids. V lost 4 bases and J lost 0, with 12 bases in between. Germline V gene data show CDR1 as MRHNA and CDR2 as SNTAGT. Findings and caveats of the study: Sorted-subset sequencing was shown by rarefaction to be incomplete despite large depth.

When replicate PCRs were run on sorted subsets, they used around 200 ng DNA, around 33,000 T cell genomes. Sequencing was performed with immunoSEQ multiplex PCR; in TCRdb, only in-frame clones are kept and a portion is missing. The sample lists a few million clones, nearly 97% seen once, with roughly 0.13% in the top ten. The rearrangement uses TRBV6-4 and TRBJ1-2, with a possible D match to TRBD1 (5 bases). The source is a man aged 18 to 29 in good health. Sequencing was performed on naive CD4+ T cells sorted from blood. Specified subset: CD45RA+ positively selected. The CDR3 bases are TGTGCCAGCAGTGCAGGGAGAGGAACTAACTATGGCTACACCTTC. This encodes CASSAGRGTNYGYTF.